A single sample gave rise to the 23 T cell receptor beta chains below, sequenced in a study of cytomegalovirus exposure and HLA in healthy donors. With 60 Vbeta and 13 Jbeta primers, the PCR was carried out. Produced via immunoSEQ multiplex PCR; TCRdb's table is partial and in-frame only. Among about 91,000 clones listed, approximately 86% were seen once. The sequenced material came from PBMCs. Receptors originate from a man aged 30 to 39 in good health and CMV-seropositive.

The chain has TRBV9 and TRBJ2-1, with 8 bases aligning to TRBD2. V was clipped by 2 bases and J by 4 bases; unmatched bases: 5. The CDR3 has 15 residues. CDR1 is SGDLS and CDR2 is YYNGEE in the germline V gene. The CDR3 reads CASSVQAGEYNEQFF. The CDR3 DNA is TGTGCCAGCAGCGTTCAAGCGGGAGAATACAATGAGCAGTTCTTC.

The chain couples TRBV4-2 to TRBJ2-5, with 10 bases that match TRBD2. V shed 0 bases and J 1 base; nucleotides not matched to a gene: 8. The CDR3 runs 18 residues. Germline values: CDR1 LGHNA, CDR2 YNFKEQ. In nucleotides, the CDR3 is TGTGCCAGCAGCCAAGAGATAGCGGGAGGTTCCCCCCAAGAGACCCAGTACTTC. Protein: CASSQEIAGGSPQETQYF.

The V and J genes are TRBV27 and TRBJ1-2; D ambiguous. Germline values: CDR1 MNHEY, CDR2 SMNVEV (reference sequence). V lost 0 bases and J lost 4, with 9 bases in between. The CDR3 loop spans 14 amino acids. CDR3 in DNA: TGTGCCAGCAGTTTATCTATAAACAGCTATGGCTACACCTTC. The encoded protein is CASSLSINSYGYTF.

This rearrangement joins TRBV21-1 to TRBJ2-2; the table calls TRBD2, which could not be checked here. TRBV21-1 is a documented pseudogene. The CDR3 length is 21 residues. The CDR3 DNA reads TGTGCCAGCAGCAAAGCTTCAACTAGCGGGGGAGGGTATGGGGACACCGGGGAGCTGTTTTTT. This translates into CASSKASTSGGGYGDTGELFF.

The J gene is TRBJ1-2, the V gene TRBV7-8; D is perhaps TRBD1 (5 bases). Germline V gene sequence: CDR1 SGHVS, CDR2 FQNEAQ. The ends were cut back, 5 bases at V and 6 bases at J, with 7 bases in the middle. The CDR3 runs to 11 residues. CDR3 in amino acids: CASSPGNGYTF. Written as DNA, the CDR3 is TGTGCCAGCAGCCCAGGGAATGGCTACACCTTC.

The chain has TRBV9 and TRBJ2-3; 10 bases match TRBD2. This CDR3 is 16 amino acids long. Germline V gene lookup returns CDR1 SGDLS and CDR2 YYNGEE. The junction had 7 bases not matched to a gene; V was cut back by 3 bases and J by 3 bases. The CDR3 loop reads CASSANPGLATDTQYF. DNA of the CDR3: TGTGCCAGCAGCGCAAATCCGGGACTAGCGACAGATACGCAGTATTTT. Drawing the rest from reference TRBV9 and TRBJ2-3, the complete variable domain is DSGVTQTPKHLITATGQRVTLRCSPRSGDLSVYWYQQSLDQGLQFLIQYYNGEERAKGNILERFSAQQFPDLHSELNLSSLELGDSALYFCASSANPGLATDTQYFGPGTRLTVL.

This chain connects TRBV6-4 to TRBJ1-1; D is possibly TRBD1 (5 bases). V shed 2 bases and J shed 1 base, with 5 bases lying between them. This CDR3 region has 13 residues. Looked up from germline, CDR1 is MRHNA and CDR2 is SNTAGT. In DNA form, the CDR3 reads TGTGCCAGCAGTGACGGACAGAACACTGAAGCTTTCTTT. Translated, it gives CASSDGQNTEAFF.

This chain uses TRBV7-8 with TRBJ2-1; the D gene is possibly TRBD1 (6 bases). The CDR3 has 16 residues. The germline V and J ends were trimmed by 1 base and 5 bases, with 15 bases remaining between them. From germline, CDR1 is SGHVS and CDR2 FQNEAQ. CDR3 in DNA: TGTGCCAGCAGCTTAGGACCACAGGGTGGGAACAATGAGCAGTTCTTC. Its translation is CASSLGPQGGNNEQFF.

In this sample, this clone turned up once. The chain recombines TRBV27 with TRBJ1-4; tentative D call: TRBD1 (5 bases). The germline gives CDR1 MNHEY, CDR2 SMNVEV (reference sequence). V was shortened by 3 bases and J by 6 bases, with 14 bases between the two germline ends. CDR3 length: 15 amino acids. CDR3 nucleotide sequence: TGTGCCAGCAGTTTTCTGGGCAGGGAGGATGAAAAACTGTTTTTT. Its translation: CASSFLGREDEKLFF.

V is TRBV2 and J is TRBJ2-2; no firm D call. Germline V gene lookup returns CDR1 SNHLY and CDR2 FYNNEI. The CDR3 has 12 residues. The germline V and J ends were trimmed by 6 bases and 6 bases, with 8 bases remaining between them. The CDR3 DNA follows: TGTGCCAGCAGCTTAGATGCCGGGGAGCTGTTTTTT. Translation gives CASSLDAGELFF.

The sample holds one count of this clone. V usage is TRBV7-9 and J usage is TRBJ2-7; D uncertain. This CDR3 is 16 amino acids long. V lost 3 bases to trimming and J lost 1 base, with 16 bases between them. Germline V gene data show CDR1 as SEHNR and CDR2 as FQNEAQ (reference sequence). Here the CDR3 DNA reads TGTGCCAGCAGCTTCTCCCTGACAAATCCTTCCTACGAGCAGTACTTC. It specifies CASSFSLTNPSYEQYF.

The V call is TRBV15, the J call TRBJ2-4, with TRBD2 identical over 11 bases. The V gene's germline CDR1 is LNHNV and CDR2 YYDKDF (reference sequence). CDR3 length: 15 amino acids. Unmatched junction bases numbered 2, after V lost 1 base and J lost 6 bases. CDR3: CATSRGGLAGNIQYF. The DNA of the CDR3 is TGTGCCACCAGCAGAGGAGGACTAGCGGGAAACATTCAGTACTTC.

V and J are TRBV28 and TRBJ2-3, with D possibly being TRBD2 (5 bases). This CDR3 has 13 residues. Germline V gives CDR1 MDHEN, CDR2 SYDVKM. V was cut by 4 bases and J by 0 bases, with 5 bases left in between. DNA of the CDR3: TGTGCCAGCAGTTGGGAGAGCACAGATACGCAGTATTTT. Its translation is CASSWESTDTQYF.

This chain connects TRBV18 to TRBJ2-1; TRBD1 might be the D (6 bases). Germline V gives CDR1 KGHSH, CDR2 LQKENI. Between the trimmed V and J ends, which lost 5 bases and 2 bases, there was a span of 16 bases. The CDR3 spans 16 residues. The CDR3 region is CASSAIQGSPYNEQFF. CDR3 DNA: TGTGCCAGCTCAGCCATACAGGGTTCTCCCTACAATGAGCAGTTCTTC.

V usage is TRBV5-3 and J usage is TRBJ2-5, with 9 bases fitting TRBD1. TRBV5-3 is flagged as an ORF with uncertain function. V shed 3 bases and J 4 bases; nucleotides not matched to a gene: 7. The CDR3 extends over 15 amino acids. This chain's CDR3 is CARSYRDRVSETQYF. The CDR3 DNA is TGTGCCAGAAGCTACCGGGACAGGGTATCAGAGACCCAGTACTTC.

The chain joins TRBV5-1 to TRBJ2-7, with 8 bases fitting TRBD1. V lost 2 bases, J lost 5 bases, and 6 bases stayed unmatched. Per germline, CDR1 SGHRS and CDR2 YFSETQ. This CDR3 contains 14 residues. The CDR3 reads CASSLRTGQDEQYF. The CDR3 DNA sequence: TGCGCCAGCAGCTTACGGACAGGGCAGGACGAGCAGTACTTC.

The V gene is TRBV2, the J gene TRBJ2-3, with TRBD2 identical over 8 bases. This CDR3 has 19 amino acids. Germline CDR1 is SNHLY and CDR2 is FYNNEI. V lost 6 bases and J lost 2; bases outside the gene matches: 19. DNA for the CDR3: TGTGCCAGCAGCTTTCCTGGGGGTAACCTGACTAGCGTCACAGATACGCAGTATTTT. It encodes CASSFPGGNLTSVTDTQYF.

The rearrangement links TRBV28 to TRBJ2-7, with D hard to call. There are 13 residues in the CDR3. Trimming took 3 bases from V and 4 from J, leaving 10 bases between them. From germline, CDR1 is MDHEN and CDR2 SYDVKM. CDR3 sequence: CASSFHHLYEQYF. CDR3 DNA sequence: TGTGCCAGCAGTTTCCACCACTTATACGAGCAGTACTTC.

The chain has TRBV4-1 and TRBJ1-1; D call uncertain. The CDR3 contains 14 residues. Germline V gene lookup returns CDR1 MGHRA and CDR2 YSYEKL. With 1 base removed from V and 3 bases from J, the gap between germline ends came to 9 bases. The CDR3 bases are TGCGCCAGCAGCCAAGTGGCAGGATACACTGAAGCTTTCTTT. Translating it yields CASSQVAGYTEAFF.

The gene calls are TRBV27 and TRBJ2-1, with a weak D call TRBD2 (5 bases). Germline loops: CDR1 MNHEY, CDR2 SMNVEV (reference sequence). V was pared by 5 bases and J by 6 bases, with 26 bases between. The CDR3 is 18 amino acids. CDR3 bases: TGTGCCAGCAGTCAACGAGAGTGGTACCCTTCGGGAAGCAATGAGCAGTTCTTC. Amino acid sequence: CASSQREWYPSGSNEQFF.

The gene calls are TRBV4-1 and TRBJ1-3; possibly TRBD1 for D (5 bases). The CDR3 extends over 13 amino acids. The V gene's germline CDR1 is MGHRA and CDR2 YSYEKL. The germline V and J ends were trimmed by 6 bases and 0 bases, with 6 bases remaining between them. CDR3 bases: TGCGCCAGCAGAAGGGGCTCTGGAAACACCATATATTTT. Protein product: CASRRGSGNTIYF.

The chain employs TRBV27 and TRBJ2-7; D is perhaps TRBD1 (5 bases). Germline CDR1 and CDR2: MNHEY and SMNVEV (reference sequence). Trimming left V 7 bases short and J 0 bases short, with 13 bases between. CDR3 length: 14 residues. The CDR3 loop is CASKGQEYSYEQYF. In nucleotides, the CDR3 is TGTGCCAGCAAGGGGCAGGAATACTCCTACGAGCAGTACTTC.

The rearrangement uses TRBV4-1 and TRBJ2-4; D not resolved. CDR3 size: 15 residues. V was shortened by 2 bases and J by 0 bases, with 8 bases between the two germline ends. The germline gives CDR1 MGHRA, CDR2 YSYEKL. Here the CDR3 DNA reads TGCGCCAGCAGCCAAATCCAGGTAGCCAAAAACATTCAGTACTTC. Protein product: CASSQIQVAKNIQYF.